This T cell receptor beta chain was documented in a study of glioma-infiltrating T cells. The study, taken as a whole, reports: Tissue-blood divergence was below expectation in non-neoplastic patients, above in gliomas. Signature shared blood CDR3 motifs were enriched in low-divergence and depleted in high-divergence patients.

With 8 bases removed from V and 0 bases from J, the gap between germline ends came to 11 bases. CDR1 and CDR2 (germline): PRHDT, FYEKMQ (reference sequence). CDR3 size: 14 residues. The iRepertoire nested amplicon-rescue multiplex PCR amplified TCR alpha and beta CDR3s from RNA. TCRdb re-analysed the multiplex PCR reads in MiXCR, keeping a single row per CDR3 protein. The sample lists about 410,000 distinct CDR3 sequences, 41% occurring once. As to this clonotype: The antigen remains undetermined.

This chain links TRBV13 with TRBJ1-5; D remains ambiguous. Material: glioma tissue, nonneoplastic brain tissue, or PBMCs (not recorded which). This TCR derives from a human donor with low-grade glioma or glioblastoma, undergoing nonglioma brain surgery, or in good health (not recorded which). The CDR3 DNA reads as TGTGCCAGCCCCCTACGGAATAGCAATCAGCCCCAGCATTTT. It codes for CASPLRNSNQPQHF.